This is a list of T cell receptor beta chains from one sample in a study of shared clonotypes between healthy human individuals. Assay: immunoSEQ multiplex PCR; the TCRdb copy retains only in-frame clones and omits some. The repertoire has millions of clones, more than 90% of them found once; the top ten carry around 0.14%. The specimen was naive CD4+ T cells sorted from blood. These receptors all come from a man between 18 and 29 years old in good health. Each CDR3 is given with its conserved first and last residue. D genes are given only for firm matches. A row's size may be missing; if present it is once, few, many or a size class.

v_call	j_call	d_call	clone_size	cdr3_nt	cdr3_aa
TRBV5-1	TRBJ2-3	TRBD2	.	TGCGCCAGCAGCTGGGGTAGCGGGGGGGCAGCAGATACGCAGTATTTT	CASSWGSGGAADTQYF
TRBV7-2	TRBJ2-5	TRBD1	.	TGTGCCAGCAGCTTAAACAGGGGATGGGAGACCCAGTACTTC	CASSLNRGWETQYF
TRBV2	TRBJ2-1	.	.	TGTGCCAGCAGCCTGTCGGATGAGCAGTTCTTC	CASSLSDEQFF
TRBV28	TRBJ1-1	.	once	TGTGCCAGCAGTTTGTCAGGGCAAGGTGGCACTGAAGCTTTCTTT	CASSLSGQGGTEAFF
TRBV19	TRBJ2-5	TRBD2	.	TGTGCCAGTAGTGTCGCGGGAGGGCGGGAGACCCAGTACTTC	CASSVAGGRETQYF
TRBV5-1	TRBJ1-5	.	.	TGCGCCAGCAGCCGGGAGGGGATAGATAGCAATCAGCCCCAGCATTTT	CASSREGIDSNQPQHF
TRBV5-1	TRBJ2-5	TRBD2	.	TGCGCCAGCATGCGGACTAGCGGGGGAAAGACCCAGTACTTC	CASMRTSGGKTQYF
TRBV28	TRBJ2-7	.	.	TGTGCCAGCTGGGACCCCGCCTCCTACGAGCAGTACTTC	CASWDPASYEQYF
TRBV28	TRBJ2-3	.	.	TGTGCCAGCACCCTACGGGGAGATACGCAGTATTTT	CASTLRGDTQYF
TRBV5-1	TRBJ2-3	.	.	TGCGCCAGCAGCTTGCGCGCCTACTCTTTGAGCACAGATACGCAGTATTTT	CASSLRAYSLSTDTQYF
TRBV5-1	TRBJ1-2	TRBD1	.	TGCGCCAGCAGCTTGGCAACAGGGGACCAGGGGTATGGCTACACCTTC	CASSLATGDQGYGYTF
TRBV4-1	TRBJ2-1	TRBD2	.	TGCGCCAGCAGCCCTAGCGGGACGGTCAATGAGCAGTTCTTC	CASSPSGTVNEQFF
TRBV28	TRBJ2-6	.	.	TGTGCCAGCAGTTTAGCTCTCTCACTGGATCCTCCCGACGTCTCTGGGGCCAACGTCCTGACTTTC	CASSLALSLDPPDVSGANVLTF
TRBV5-1	TRBJ2-2	.	.	TGCGCCAGCAGCTTGGCAGGGACCCAGTGGGTTACCGGGGAGCTGTTTTTT	CASSLAGTQWVTGELFF
TRBV11-2	TRBJ1-1	.	.	TGTGCCAGCAGCCTAGGGGCAGGGAACACTGAAGCTTTCTTT	CASSLGAGNTEAFF
TRBV10-1	TRBJ2-1	.	.	TGCGCCAGCAGTGAACTGGGCATAGGCGGCAATGAGCAGTTCTTC	CASSELGIGGNEQFF
TRBV6-1	TRBJ1-5	.	.	TGTGCCAGCAGTGATTCGGGGGTCGACAATCAGCCCCAGCATTTT	CASSDSGVDNQPQHF
TRBV29-1	TRBJ2-1	TRBD1	once	TGCAGCGTTGAAAGGGGGCCTTTACTCTACAATGAGCAGTTCTTC	CSVERGPLLYNEQFF
TRBV19	TRBJ2-7	.	.	TGTGCCAGTAGTGACGGGAGCCGGGAGCGCGAGCAGTACTTC	CASSDGSREREQYF
TRBV5-1	TRBJ1-2	TRBD1	.	TGCGCCAGCAGCTTGGGCCCAGGACAGGGGAACTATGGCTACACCTTC	CASSLGPGQGNYGYTF
TRBV5-1	TRBJ1-2	TRBD1	.	TGCGCCAGCAGCCCCAGAGGGGGCGGTGGCTACACCTTC	CASSPRGGGGYTF
TRBV10-1	TRBJ1-6	.	few	TGCGCCAGCAGTGATGGGCTCGGGGACTCACCCCTCCACTTT	CASSDGLGDSPLHF
TRBV9	TRBJ2-3	.	.	TGTGCCAGCAGCCCACGGACTACGTCAGATACGCAGTATTTT	CASSPRTTSDTQYF
TRBV10-3	TRBJ2-7	.	.	TGTGCCATCAGTGAGTCGTCAGGGACCCCGGCGATTTTACGAGGGCAGTACTTC	CAISESSGTPAILRGQYF
TRBV25-1	TRBJ2-5	.	once	TGTGCCAGCATTCAAGGAGGGAAACAGACCCAGTACTTC	CASIQGGKQTQYF
TRBV7-8	TRBJ1-1	.	.	TGTGCCAGCAGCGTGCAGCAAGGGCTGAACACTGAAGCTTTCTTT	CASSVQQGLNTEAFF
TRBV1	TRBJ2-7	.	.	TGCACCAGCAGCCAAGGAGCACACTACGAGCAGTACTTC	CTSSQGAHYEQYF
TRBV13	TRBJ2-1	TRBD2	.	TGTGCCAGCAGCTTACCCGGGAGGGAGGAGCAGTTCTTC	CASSLPGREEQFF
TRBV10-1	TRBJ2-1	.	.	TGCGCCAGCAGTGCCCGGGGGGCCCCCTACAATGAGCAGTTCTTC	CASSARGAPYNEQFF
TRBV30	TRBJ1-5	TRBD1	.	TGTGCCTGGAGGGGACAGGGAACGGGTCAGCCCCAGCATTTT	CAWRGQGTGQPQHF
TRBV6-6	TRBJ2-3	.	.	TGTGCCAGCAGCCCAGAGGGGGGAACAGATACGCAGTATTTT	CASSPEGGTDTQYF
TRBV10-3	TRBJ2-7	.	.	TGTGCCATCAAGAGTGGCAGGGAACGTTCGGAGCAGTACTTC	CAIKSGRERSEQYF
TRBV30	TRBJ2-7	TRBD1	.	TGTGCCTGGAGTGTAGACAGGGGCCAGAACGAGCAGTACTTC	CAWSVDRGQNEQYF
TRBV7-2	TRBJ1-4	.	.	TGTGCCAGCAGCTTAGGGTCGGTGGAGGAACTGTTTTTT	CASSLGSVEELFF
TRBV9	TRBJ2-5	TRBD2	once	TGTGCCAGCAGCTTTTCTCCGGGACTAGCTAAAGAGACCCAGTACTTC	CASSFSPGLAKETQYF
TRBV6-5	TRBJ2-2	TRBD1	once	TGTGCCAGCAGTGGTAGGACAGGGGCCGGGGAGCTGTTTTTT	CASSGRTGAGELFF
TRBV4-3	TRBJ1-4	TRBD1	.	TGCGCCAGCAGCCAGGTGACAGGGTCGGGTATGGCGAATGAAAAACTGTTTTTT	CASSQVTGSGMANEKLFF
TRBV5-4	TRBJ1-2	.	.	TGTGCCAGCAGCTTAGGTGGGGACAACACCTTC	CASSLGGDNTF
TRBV5-1	TRBJ2-2	.	.	TGCGCCAGCAGCTTGGGTGAGGGGACGGGCACCGGGGAGCTGTTTTTT	CASSLGEGTGTGELFF
TRBV5-6	TRBJ2-7	.	.	TGTGCCAGCAGCTTGCGTGGTTTGCTAGCGCGTTCCTACGAGCAGTACTTC	CASSLRGLLARSYEQYF
TRBV7-2	TRBJ2-5	.	.	TGTGCCAGCAGCTTCGCGGCGGGCCAAGAGACCCAGTACTTC	CASSFAAGQETQYF
TRBV6-5	TRBJ2-7	.	.	TGTGCCAGCAGTTACTCCAGGGATGTCACCTACGAGCAGTACTTC	CASSYSRDVTYEQYF
TRBV6-5	TRBJ2-7	TRBD1	once	TGTGCCAGCAGTTTAGGACAGGGTCTGAACGAGCAGTACTTC	CASSLGQGLNEQYF
TRBV30	TRBJ2-2	.	.	TGTGCCTGGAGGAACAGGGGAGGCACCGGGGAGCTGTTTTTT	CAWRNRGGTGELFF
TRBV18	TRBJ2-7	.	.	TGTGCCAGCTCAGGCAGCCATGCCGAGCAGTACTTC	CASSGSHAEQYF